The rows below give T cell receptor beta chains drawn from one sample of a study of tumor-infiltrating lymphocytes in primary liver carcinoma. TCRdb reanalysed the multiplex PCR reads using MiXCR and keeps one entry per CDR3 protein. The sample holds hundreds of thousands of distinct CDR3 sequences, 65% seen once. The sequencing sample was made of peripheral blood. These receptors were obtained from a middle-aged man with primary liver carcinoma and hepatitis B virus infection. Each CDR3 is given without its conserved first and last residue.

length	J	V	CDR3
12	TRBJ1-4	TRBV5-4	ASSLAWSGTKLF
12	TRBJ2-7	TRBV4-3	ANSPKVSTYEQY
14	TRBJ2-5	TRBV7-8	ASSSNRDRDGETQY
11	TRBJ2-7	TRBV5-1	ASSLAENYEQY
12	TRBJ2-6	TRBV12-3/TRBV12-4	ASSPGQPNNVLT
13	TRBJ1-4	TRBV4-3	ASNQDGVRHEKLF
12	TRBJ2-1	TRBV11-2	ASSRLAANNEQF
12	TRBJ2-7	TRBV4-1	ASSQASWGYEQY
11	TRBJ1-5	TRBV30	AWGRGGGQPQH
15	TRBJ2-6	TRBV4-2	ASSQDSRATGANVLT
13	TRBJ2-4	TRBV5-4	ASSLMAGGGDIQY
16	TRBJ2-3	TRBV11-3	ASSAETGAGRNTDTQY
13	TRBJ2-2	TRBV11-2	ASSWTASYTGELF
13	TRBJ2-5	TRBV6-1	ASSPWGDSPETQY
10	TRBJ2-3	TRBV29-1	SASPGTGTQY
12	TRBJ1-5	TRBV5-1	ASSLDRGGQPQH
13	TRBJ2-7	TRBV11-1	ASSVRNDTPYGQH
13	TRBJ1-5	TRBV7-8	ASSFLQGESQPQH
15	TRBJ1-4	TRBV4-2	ASSQDNRGQTPEKLF
14	TRBJ2-3	TRBV12-3/TRBV12-4	ASSFQGSEGTDTQY
10	TRBJ2-3	TRBV4-1	ASSAPRDTQY
15	TRBJ2-5	TRBV11-3	ASSFGASGSPLETQY
11	TRBJ1-1	TRBV28	ASNPPPPTEAF
11	TRBJ2-3	TRBV12-3/TRBV12-4	ATNWGEGDTQY